This T cell receptor beta chain was sequenced for a study of PD-1 blockade in mismatch repair-deficient tumors (dated by TCRdb to 2016 to 2017). With regard to the full study: The trial enrolled 86 consecutive patients with 11 to 12 mismatch repair-deficient cancer types between September 2013 and 2016, all previously treated and progressing. Tumor-associated T cell clones in the peripheral blood of patients responding to PD-1 blockade were tracked using deep sequencing of TCR CDR3 regions.

Explained via the paper, the time point label denotes: peripheral blood before pembrolizumab. Mismatch repair deficiency was established in every enrolled patient by polymerase chain reaction or immunohistochemistry. TCR sequencing was carried out for three patients who responded to pembrolizumab therapy. Pembrolizumab PD-1 blockade was prospectively tested in advanced mismatch repair-deficient cancers, regardless of tissue of origin, in the phase II trial. Serial peripheral blood T cell samples were collected before and at multiple times after starting PD-1 blockade. Blood sampling times were expressed in weeks after the first pembrolizumab dose. A word on this clone: Its cognate antigen has yet to be identified. It has no much larger one-base neighbor in the sample; base qualities were not kept.

The library was made by the immunoSEQ multiplex PCR assay. Entries here come from immuneACCESS through TCRdb and include only in-frame sequences with V and J called. Some clones fail to appear in such tables; in the studies checked, an unresolved V gene covers under half of the shortfall, and the cause of the remainder is unknown. This sample is represented by about 49,000 clones; more than 65% of them were singletons. Less than 3.5% of the sample rests with the top ten. V lost 4 bases and J lost 5 bases; the stretch between them is 20 bases long. The CDR3, from cysteine to phenylalanine, totals 16 residues. The retained sequence is limited to the CDR3, 48 bases, with the frame set at the first base. CDR1 and CDR2 (SGHTA, FQGNSA) derive from the germline V gene. Results and caveats for the whole study, not just this receptor: Clones residing in the tumor, which were often undetectable in blood before treatment, expanded quickly after pembrolizumab and then contracted, generally before radiologic responses.

This sequence uses TRBV7-2 and TRBJ1-2, with a tentative D gene TRBD1 over 6 matching bases. This specimen consisted of PBMCs, obtained before pembrolizumab treatment. This clonotype originated in an adult with mismatch repair-deficient cancer. The nucleotide sequence reads as follows: TGTGCCAGCAGCTCTTCAGGGGTCTCTTTAGGTTATGGCTACACCTTC. Translated, it reads CASSSSGVSLGYGYTF. The variable domain in full, with residues beyond the CDR3 obtained from the reference TRBV7-2 and TRBJ1-2 genes, is GAGVSQSPSNKVTEKGKDVELRCDPISGHTALYWYRQSLGQGLEFLIYFQGNSAPDKSGLPSDRFSAERTGGSVSTLTIQRTQQEDSAVYLCASSSSGVSLGYGYTFGSGTRLTVV.